This T cell receptor (beta chain) appears in the sequencing data of a study of T cells in localized non-small cell lung cancer. Whole-study results and caveats: There was higher T cell clonality in uninvolved adjacent lung than in tumor, and it was highest there. Tumor samples were not multi-region, leaving intratumor heterogeneity unexcluded. Adjacent lung held a median roughly 60 of the top 100 tumor clones. Elevated blood T cell density was associated with longer overall survival.

Concerning this clone itself: What it binds is not known.

Assay: immunoSEQ multiplex PCR; the TCRdb copy retains only in-frame clones and omits some. Of over 40,000 clones in the sample, approximately 91% are singletons; the top ten hold about 2.8%. The TCR was taken from a female donor aged 60 or older with stage I squamous cell lung carcinoma. Material: peripheral blood, obtained before any cancer treatment.

CDR3: CASSALTGTSSEQYF. CDR3 DNA: TGTGCCAGCAGTGCCCTAACCGGGACTAGTTCCGAGCAGTACTTC. This sequence joins TRBV25-1 and TRBJ2-7, with 8 bases fitting TRBD2. CDR1 is MGHDK and CDR2 is SYGVNS in the germline V gene. The CDR3 is made up of 15 amino acids. V lost 4 bases and J lost 6; bases outside the gene matches: 11.